At least ten counts were recorded for the clone carrying this T cell receptor beta chain. Its matching antigen is unknown. It was with unique molecular identifiers that the TCRbeta library was prepared. TCRdb reanalysed the PCR reads using MiXCR and keeps one entry per CDR3 protein. Among about 300,000 distinct CDR3 sequences listed, about a tenth were seen once. The sample is drawn from a study of T-cell reconstitution after alpha-beta-depleted transplantation in children. Study-level points and caveats: For some patients, TCRbeta diversity was high at day 60 because of recipient T cells and thymic progenitors that survived. Expanded clones from the graft, numbering several hundred, reportedly supplied alpha-beta T cells about two months after transplant. By one year post-transplant, T-cell counts and diversity largely arose from T cells that were newly produced.

Germline CDR1 and CDR2: DFQATT and SNEGSKA (reference sequence). The trim removed 0 bases at V and 3 bases at J, leaving 7 bases unmatched. CDR3 length: 16 residues. J is TRBJ2-4 and V is TRBV20-1; TRBD2 matches 8 bases. Sequenced material: PBMCs, taken before TCRalphabeta/CD19-depleted stem cell transplant. The receptor comes from a boy under two years old with acute myeloid leukemia, due to receive a stem cell transplant. The CDR3 DNA sequence: TGCAGTGCTAGAGATGGGACTAGAGGGTACAAAAACATTCAGTACTTC. The encoded protein is CSARDGTRGYKNIQYF.